These T cell receptor beta chains were read from a single sample in a study of T cell responses to AZD1222 COVID-19 vaccine. Libraries were prepared by immunoSEQ multiplex PCR; TCRdb keeps only in-frame clonotypes and omits some of them. Altogether around 100,000 clones are present, approximately 90% being singletons, with the ten largest covering roughly a sixth. The specimen comprised peripheral blood, sampled on day 0 of AZD1222 vaccination. The origin of the receptors is an adult in good health. CDR3s include the opening cysteine and the closing phenylalanine or tryptophan. The order of the fields is J gene, V gene, D gene, clone size, CDR3 protein, CDR3 DNA. D genes are given only for firm matches. A row's size may be missing; if present it is once, few, many or a size class.

J: TRBJ1-5
V: TRBV6-1
D: TRBD1
size: .
CDR3: CASSEEGARQPQHF
DNA: TGTGCCAGCAGTGAAGAGGGGGCCAGACAGCCCCAGCATTTT

J: TRBJ2-5
V: TRBV6-1
D: .
size: .
CDR3: CASSESGAQETQYF
DNA: TGTGCCAGCAGTGAATCTGGGGCCCAAGAGACCCAGTACTTC

J: TRBJ1-1
V: TRBV7-8
D: .
size: .
CDR3: CASSIREGSTEAFF
DNA: TGTGCCAGCAGCATCAGGGAAGGTTCGACTGAAGCTTTCTTT

J: TRBJ2-3
V: TRBV18
D: .
size: few
CDR3: CASSPQWGGDTQYF
DNA: TGTGCCAGCTCACCACAATGGGGGGGCGATACGCAGTATTTT

J: TRBJ1-3
V: TRBV29-1
D: .
size: .
CDR3: CSAAVPTSTSGNTIYF
DNA: TGCAGCGCTGCGGTGCCGACTTCTACCTCTGGAAACACCATATATTTT

J: TRBJ1-1
V: TRBV5-5
D: .
size: .
CDR3: CASSLWGGAPTEAFF
DNA: TGTGCCAGCAGCTTGTGGGGGGGGGCACCGACTGAAGCTTTCTTT

J: TRBJ1-5
V: TRBV6-1
D: .
size: .
CDR3: CASSEARFNQPQHF
DNA: TGTGCCAGCAGTGAAGCACGGTTCAATCAGCCCCAGCATTTT

J: TRBJ2-7
V: TRBV5-1
D: .
size: few
CDR3: CASSPFRDPSYEQYF
DNA: TGCGCCAGCAGCCCATTCCGGGACCCGAGCTACGAGCAGTACTTC

J: TRBJ2-7
V: TRBV18
D: .
size: .
CDR3: CASSPGSGDYEQYF
DNA: TGTGCCAGCTCACCTGGATCAGGGGACTACGAGCAGTACTTC

J: TRBJ2-7
V: TRBV12-3/TRBV12-4
D: .
size: .
CDR3: CASSAQVRDEQYF
DNA: TGTGCCAGCAGTGCACAGGTTAGGGACGAGCAGTACTTC

J: TRBJ2-1
V: TRBV6-8
D: .
size: .
CDR3: CASSYSGWWGSSYNEQFF
DNA: TGTGCCAGCAGTTACTCGGGGTGGTGGGGGAGCTCCTACAATGAGCAGTTCTTC

J: TRBJ1-2
V: TRBV16
D: .
size: .
CDR3: CASSQSGTFHTF
DNA: TGTGCCAGCAGCCAATCGGGGACCTTCCACACCTTC

J: TRBJ1-1
V: TRBV19
D: TRBD1
size: .
CDR3: CASSVGTGGNTEAFF
DNA: TGTGCCAGTAGTGTTGGGACAGGGGGGAACACTGAAGCTTTCTTT

J: TRBJ1-2
V: TRBV6-1
D: .
size: .
CDR3: CASSEAALYGYTF
DNA: TGTGCCAGCAGTGAGGCGGCCCTCTATGGCTACACCTTC

J: TRBJ2-1
V: TRBV11-2
D: .
size: .
CDR3: CASREGRDEQFF
DNA: TGTGCCAGCAGAGAGGGTAGAGATGAGCAGTTCTTC

J: TRBJ2-5
V: TRBV6-5
D: TRBD1
size: .
CDR3: CASRRDRGNQETQYF
DNA: TGTGCCAGCAGGCGGGACAGGGGGAACCAAGAGACCCAGTACTTC

J: TRBJ1-1
V: TRBV5-1
D: .
size: .
CDR3: CASSLAGGQADTEAFF
DNA: TGCGCCAGCAGCTTGGCCGGAGGTCAGGCGGACACTGAAGCTTTCTTT

J: TRBJ2-5
V: TRBV19
D: .
size: .
CDR3: CASRGRDGRETQYF
DNA: TGTGCCAGTAGGGGACGTGACGGGAGAGAGACCCAGTACTTC

J: TRBJ1-3
V: TRBV29-1
D: .
size: .
CDR3: CSALWLGGNTIYF
DNA: TGCAGCGCCCTTTGGCTAGGGGGAAACACCATATATTTT

J: TRBJ1-1
V: TRBV18
D: TRBD1
size: .
CDR3: CASSPEGALTEAFF
DNA: TGTGCCAGCTCACCAGAGGGGGCTCTGACTGAAGCTTTCTTT

J: TRBJ1-4
V: TRBV11-2
D: TRBD1
size: .
CDR3: CASSLQPTGGLNGELFF
DNA: TGTGCCAGCAGCTTACAACCGACAGGGGGCCTCAATGGGGAACTGTTTTTT

J: TRBJ1-1
V: TRBV19
D: .
size: .
CDR3: CASSSTQHTEAFF
DNA: TGTGCCAGTAGTTCCACCCAACACACTGAAGCTTTCTTT

J: TRBJ1-2
V: TRBV9
D: .
size: .
CDR3: CASSVLPGAGTSNYGYTF
DNA: TGTGCCAGCAGCGTACTTCCTGGGGCAGGGACATCTAACTATGGCTACACCTTC

J: TRBJ2-1
V: TRBV29-1
D: .
size: .
CDR3: CSVEWGAYEQFF
DNA: TGCAGCGTGGAGTGGGGGGCCTATGAGCAGTTCTTC

J: TRBJ2-2
V: TRBV3-1/TRBV3-2
D: TRBD1
size: .
CDR3: CASSRQGEGTGELFF
DNA: TGTGCCAGCAGCCGACAGGGCGAGGGCACCGGGGAGCTGTTTTTT

J: TRBJ1-2
V: TRBV20-1
D: TRBD1
size: .
CDR3: CSASGWGQGSYGYTF
DNA: TGCAGTGCTAGTGGATGGGGACAGGGAAGCTATGGCTACACCTTC

J: TRBJ1-2
V: TRBV3-1/TRBV3-2
D: .
size: .
CDR3: CASSQIDTNGYTF
DNA: TGTGCCAGCAGCCAAATTGACACGAATGGCTACACCTTC